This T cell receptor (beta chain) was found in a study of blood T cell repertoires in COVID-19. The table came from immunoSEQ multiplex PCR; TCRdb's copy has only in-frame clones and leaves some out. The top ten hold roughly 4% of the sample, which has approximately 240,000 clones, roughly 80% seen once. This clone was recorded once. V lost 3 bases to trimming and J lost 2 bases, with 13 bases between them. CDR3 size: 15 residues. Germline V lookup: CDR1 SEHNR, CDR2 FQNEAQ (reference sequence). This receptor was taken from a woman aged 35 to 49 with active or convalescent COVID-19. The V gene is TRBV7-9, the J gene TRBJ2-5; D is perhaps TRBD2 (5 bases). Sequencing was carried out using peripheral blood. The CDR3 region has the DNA TGTGCCAGCAGCTTCCTTGGACGGGGACAAGAGACCCAGTACTTC. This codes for CASSFLGRGQETQYF.